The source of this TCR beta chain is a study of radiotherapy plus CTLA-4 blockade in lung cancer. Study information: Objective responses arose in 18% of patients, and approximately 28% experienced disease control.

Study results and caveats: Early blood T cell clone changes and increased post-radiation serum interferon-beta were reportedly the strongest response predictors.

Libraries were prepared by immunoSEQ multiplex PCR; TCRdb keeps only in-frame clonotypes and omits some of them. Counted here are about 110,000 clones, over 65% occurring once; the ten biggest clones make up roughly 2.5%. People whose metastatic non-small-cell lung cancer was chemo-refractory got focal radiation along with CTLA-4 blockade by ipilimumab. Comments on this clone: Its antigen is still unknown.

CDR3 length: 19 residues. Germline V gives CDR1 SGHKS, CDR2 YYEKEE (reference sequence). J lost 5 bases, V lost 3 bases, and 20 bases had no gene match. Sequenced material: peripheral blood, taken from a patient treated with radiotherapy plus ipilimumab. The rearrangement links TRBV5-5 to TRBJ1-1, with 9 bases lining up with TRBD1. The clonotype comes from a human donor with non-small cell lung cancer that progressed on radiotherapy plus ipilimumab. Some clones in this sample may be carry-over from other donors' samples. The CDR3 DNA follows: TGTGCCAGCAGCTCCGGGACAGGGTCTACTTTTCAGGTAGTAACTGAAGCTTTCTTT. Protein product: CASSSGTGSTFQVVTEAFF.